These T cell receptor beta chains were read from a single sample in a study of blood T cell repertoires in COVID-19. Clones were sequenced by immunoSEQ multiplex PCR, and TCRdb holds only the in-frame ones, with some missing. Counted here are around 620,000 clones, 85% to 90% occurring once; the ten biggest clones make up 0.2% to 0.3%. Sequenced material: peripheral blood. Receptor source: a woman aged 18-29 years with acute or convalescent COVID-19. CDR3s include the opening cysteine and the closing phenylalanine or tryptophan. A D gene is named only where the DNA matches it firmly. The size of a clone is reported for some rows only, either as once, few or many, or as a class for expanded clones.

J gene,D gene,V gene,clone size,CDR3 protein,CDR3 DNA
TRBJ1-1,NA,TRBV6-5,NA,CASRREWENTEAFF,TGTGCCAGCAGGAGGGAATGGGAGAACACTGAAGCTTTCTTT
TRBJ1-5,NA,TRBV6-6,NA,CASSYDGLNQPQHF,TGTGCCAGCAGTTACGACGGACTTAATCAGCCCCAGCATTTT
TRBJ1-1,TRBD1,TRBV19,once,CASSIVGTGGTEAFF,TGTGCCAGTAGTATAGTGGGGACAGGGGGCACTGAAGCTTTCTTT
TRBJ1-1,NA,TRBV15,few,CATSRDREGFTEAFF,TGTGCCACCAGCAGAGATCGGGAGGGTTTCACTGAAGCTTTCTTT
TRBJ1-1,NA,TRBV19,NA,CASTVWGGFMNTEAFF,TGTGCCAGTACGGTCTGGGGGGGGTTCATGAACACTGAAGCTTTCTTT
TRBJ1-2,NA,TRBV29-1,NA,CSVEGGYGYTF,TGCAGCGTTGAAGGCGGCTATGGCTACACCTTC
TRBJ2-2,NA,TRBV19,NA,CASSSAGDAGELFF,TGTGCCAGTAGTAGCGCAGGGGACGCCGGGGAGCTGTTTTTT
TRBJ1-2,NA,TRBV6-1,NA,CASSEAHQPLGLGGYTF,TGTGCCAGCAGTGAAGCGCATCAGCCTCTGGGCCTGGGTGGCTACACCTTC
TRBJ1-1,TRBD1,TRBV7-9,NA,CASSLTTGLNTEAFF,TGTGCCAGCAGCTTAACGACAGGGCTGAACACTGAAGCTTTCTTT
TRBJ1-2,NA,TRBV5-5,many,CASSPGTLGGYTF,TGTGCCAGCAGCCCGGGGACTCTAGGGGGCTACACCTTC
TRBJ2-1,NA,TRBV7-2,NA,CASSLMGGWDNEQFF,TGTGCCAGCAGCTTAATGGGCGGGTGGGACAATGAGCAGTTCTTC
TRBJ1-4,TRBD1,TRBV7-9,NA,CASSLAGDREKLFF,TGTGCCAGCAGCTTAGCCGGGGACAGGGAAAAACTGTTTTTT
TRBJ2-2,NA,TRBV6-6,NA,CASSQSTNTGELFF,TGTGCCAGCAGCCAATCAACGAACACCGGGGAGCTGTTTTTT
TRBJ1-1,NA,TRBV18,NA,CASSPRASQAGMNTEAFF,TGTGCCAGCTCACCACGGGCAAGTCAGGCGGGTATGAACACTGAAGCTTTCTTT
TRBJ2-7,NA,TRBV30,NA,CAWRGPGSLPSEQYF,TGTGCCTGGAGGGGGCCAGGTAGCCTCCCATCGGAGCAGTACTTC
TRBJ1-2,NA,TRBV11-2,NA,CASGQFTGPVTYGYTF,TGTGCCAGCGGTCAATTTACAGGTCCTGTGACCTATGGCTACACCTTC
TRBJ1-4,NA,TRBV18,NA,CASSPTVNEKLFF,TGTGCCAGCTCACCGACAGTGAACGAAAAACTGTTTTTT
TRBJ2-1,TRBD2,TRBV5-1,NA,CASSLGTSGGAREQFF,TGCGCCAGCAGCTTGGGGACTAGCGGGGGGGCAAGGGAGCAGTTCTTC
TRBJ1-5,NA,TRBV6-5,NA,CASTARGGHQPQHF,TGTGCCAGCACCGCTAGGGGAGGGCATCAGCCCCAGCATTTT
TRBJ2-1,NA,TRBV24-1,NA,CATSGTGIHNEQFF,TGTGCCACCAGTGGAACAGGGATCCACAATGAGCAGTTCTTC
TRBJ1-2,TRBD1,TRBV7-9,NA,CASRRSGGPGYTF,TGTGCCAGCAGACGCTCAGGGGGACCTGGCTACACCTTC
TRBJ1-2,TRBD1,TRBV5-1,NA,CASSRTGGNYGYTF,TGCGCCAGCAGTCGGACAGGCGGGAACTATGGCTACACCTTC
TRBJ1-3,NA,TRBV2,NA,CASYLGGALSSGNTIYF,TGTGCCAGTTACTTAGGGGGGGCACTGAGCTCTGGAAACACCATATATTTT
TRBJ2-7,NA,TRBV7-3,NA,CASSFDPFTRYRAYYEQYF,TGTGCCAGCAGCTTCGACCCTTTCACCCGGTACAGGGCTTACTACGAGCAGTACTTC
TRBJ1-5,TRBD1,TRBV6-2/TRBV6-3,NA,CASSRGTDDQPQHF,TGTGCCAGCAGCCGCGGGACAGACGATCAGCCCCAGCATTTT
TRBJ1-2,NA,TRBV5-1,NA,CASSLGPGNGYTF,TGCGCCAGCAGCTTGGGGCCGGGGAATGGCTACACCTTC
TRBJ2-1,NA,TRBV25-1,once,CASRGGGSYNEQFF,TGTGCCAGCAGAGGGGGGGGGTCCTACAATGAGCAGTTCTTC
TRBJ2-2,NA,TRBV25-1,NA,CASSDSGTPSTGELFF,TGTGCCAGCAGTGACTCCGGGACACCCTCCACCGGGGAGCTGTTTTTT
TRBJ1-1,TRBD1,TRBV6-6,NA,CASSPSEGANTEAFF,TGTGCCAGCAGTCCCTCGGAGGGGGCGAACACTGAAGCTTTCTTT
TRBJ1-2,TRBD1,TRBV5-1,NA,CASSHTTGNYGYTF,TGCGCCAGCAGCCATACGACAGGGAACTATGGCTACACCTTC
TRBJ1-5,NA,TRBV5-1,NA,CASKGQTSNQPQHF,TGCGCCAGTAAAGGACAGACTAGCAATCAGCCCCAGCATTTT
TRBJ1-4,NA,TRBV9,NA,CASSLNPDSNEKLFF,TGTGCCAGCAGCCTAAATCCGGACAGTAATGAAAAACTGTTTTTT
TRBJ1-5,NA,TRBV21-1,NA,CASRAGIDSNQPQHF,TGTGCCAGCAGAGCAGGGATCGATAGCAATCAGCCCCAGCATTTT
TRBJ1-2,NA,TRBV24-1,once,CATSESRAGDVYGYTF,TGTGCCACCAGTGAGTCCAGGGCAGGGGACGTCTATGGCTACACCTTC
TRBJ1-2,NA,TRBV2,NA,CASSRREGYGYTF,TGTGCCAGCAGTCGTAGGGAGGGGTATGGCTACACCTTC
TRBJ2-1,TRBD1,TRBV7-2,NA,CASSRDRGYNEQFF,TGTGCCAGCAGCCGGGACAGGGGCTACAATGAGCAGTTCTTC
TRBJ1-5,NA,TRBV9,NA,CASSVEGMKDQPQHF,TGTGCCAGCAGCGTAGAGGGGATGAAGGATCAGCCCCAGCATTTT
TRBJ2-1,TRBD2,TRBV14,NA,CASSPGLAVYNEQFF,TGTGCCAGCAGCCCGGGACTAGCGGTTTACAATGAGCAGTTCTTC
TRBJ1-5,TRBD1,TRBV5-6,once,CASSAGTGSNQPQHF,TGTGCCAGCAGCGCCGGGACAGGTTCCAATCAGCCCCAGCATTTT
TRBJ2-3,NA,TRBV27,NA,CASKRDSPGTDTQYF,TGTGCCAGCAAACGGGACTCTCCGGGAACAGATACGCAGTATTTT
TRBJ1-1,TRBD1,TRBV27,NA,CASSAGGVTEAFF,TGTGCCAGCAGCGCAGGGGGCGTGACTGAAGCTTTCTTT
TRBJ1-2,NA,TRBV5-1,NA,CASSFGDMIYGYTF,TGCGCCAGCAGCTTCGGGGATATGATCTATGGCTACACCTTC
TRBJ2-7,NA,TRBV4-2,NA,CASSQEDGEPYEQYF,TGTGCCAGCAGCCAAGAGGACGGGGAACCCTACGAGCAGTACTTC
TRBJ1-3,NA,TRBV9,NA,CASSVVSESSGNTIYF,TGTGCCAGCAGCGTAGTTTCTGAGAGCTCTGGAAACACCATATATTTT
TRBJ2-1,NA,TRBV24-1,NA,CATSDLGGWEQFF,TGTGCCACCAGTGATTTGGGGGGCTGGGAGCAGTTCTTC
TRBJ1-1,NA,TRBV5-1,NA,CASSLLTGTQFSMNTEAFF,TGCGCCAGCAGCTTACTTACCGGGACACAGTTTTCCATGAACACTGAAGCTTTCTTT
TRBJ2-3,NA,TRBV18,once,CASSPGQLTDTQYF,TGTGCCAGCTCACCCGGACAGCTCACAGATACGCAGTATTTT
TRBJ2-5,NA,TRBV19,NA,CASSIVRQETQYF,TGTGCCAGTAGTATTGTCAGACAAGAGACCCAGTACTTC
TRBJ2-3,NA,TRBV7-3,NA,CASSLAGAGTDTQYF,TGTGCCAGCAGCTTGGCGGGTGCTGGCACAGATACGCAGTATTTT
TRBJ2-3,TRBD2,TRBV6-5,NA,CASSYSAGGRTDTQYF,TGTGCCAGCAGTTATTCGGCGGGGGGCCGAACAGATACGCAGTATTTT
TRBJ1-1,NA,TRBV5-1,NA,CATKQDTNTEAFF,TGCGCCACCAAACAGGATACGAACACTGAAGCTTTCTTT
TRBJ2-1,TRBD2,TRBV5-5,NA,CASSSLAGSVDEQFF,TGTGCCAGCAGCTCACTAGCGGGGTCTGTAGATGAGCAGTTCTTC
TRBJ2-7,NA,TRBV14,NA,CASSQVGREQYF,TGTGCCAGCAGCCAAGTAGGGAGGGAGCAGTACTTC
TRBJ2-3,TRBD2,TRBV5-1,NA,CASSRGRGLAGGVTDTQYF,TGCGCCAGCAGCAGGGGGCGGGGACTAGCGGGGGGAGTCACAGATACGCAGTATTTT
TRBJ2-1,NA,TRBV5-1,NA,CASSFEGLAYNEQFF,TGCGCCAGCAGCTTCGAGGGCCTCGCTTACAATGAGCAGTTCTTC
TRBJ1-3,TRBD1,TRBV7-2,NA,CASSSTGDSGNTIYF,TGTGCCAGCAGCTCTACCGGGGACAGCGGAAACACCATATATTTT
TRBJ2-7,TRBD1,TRBV5-8,NA,CASSFPRTGGYEQYF,TGTGCCAGCAGCTTCCCGCGGACAGGGGGCTACGAGCAGTACTTC